This T cell receptor beta chain was sequenced for a study of post-analysis software for immune sequencing data. About the research overall: Disease courses included relapsing-remitting, secondary progressive and progressive-relapsing multiple sclerosis.

Study-wide results and caveats: TRBV segments more frequent in patients than in controls numbered roughly 5 and included TRBV5-6, TRBV5-1 and TRBV20-1. Controls' normalized Chao1 diversity significantly exceeded that of multiple sclerosis patients. F measure clustering grouped samples strongly by preparation batch.

This clonotype was seen a few times. Its antigen is unidentified. Sequencing libraries made from TCR beta cDNA carried unique molecular identifiers. One entry per CDR3 protein results from TCRdb running MiXCR on the PCR reads. The sample lists over 700,000 distinct CDR3 sequences; just under 30% were seen once. This CDR3 has 15 amino acids. Germline CDR1 reads KGHDR; CDR2 reads SFDVKD. The V and J ends lost 2 bases and 7 bases respectively, with 14 bases between them. This receptor was obtained from a girl aged 5 to 17 with multiple sclerosis. The sequenced sample was blood. The chain has TRBV24-1 and TRBJ2-1; possibly TRBD1 for D (5 bases). The CDR3 protein is CATSDYEQHRNEQFF. The CDR3 bases are TGTGCCACCAGTGATTACGAACAACACAGGAATGAGCAGTTCTTC.